Reported below is one TCR beta chain. The data belong to a study of T cell changes during pregnancy in multiple sclerosis. Sequencing was performed with immunoSEQ multiplex PCR; in TCRdb, only in-frame clones are kept and a portion is missing. Here the sample spans about 60,000 clones, nearly 95% being singletons. This clonotype was sampled from a female donor with multiple sclerosis, enrolled in a pregnancy study. This material consisted of peripheral blood, taken in the first trimester of pregnancy.

In nucleotides, the CDR3 is TGTGCCAGCAGTTCTCAGGGTTGGTACGAGCAGTACTTC. Residues: CASSSQGWYEQYF. The chain is built from TRBV27 and TRBJ2-7, with D possibly being TRBD1 (5 bases). V lost 4 bases and J 4 bases, leaving 11 bases between the germline ends. Germline CDR1 reads MNHEY; CDR2 reads SMNVEV (reference sequence). The CDR3 is made up of 13 amino acids.